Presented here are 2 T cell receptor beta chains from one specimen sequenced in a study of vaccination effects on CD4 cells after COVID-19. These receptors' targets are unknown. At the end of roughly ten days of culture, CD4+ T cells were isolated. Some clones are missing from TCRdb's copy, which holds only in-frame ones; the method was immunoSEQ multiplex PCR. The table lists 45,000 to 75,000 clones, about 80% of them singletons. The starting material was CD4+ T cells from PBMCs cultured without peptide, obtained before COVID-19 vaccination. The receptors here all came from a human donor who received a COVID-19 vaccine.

The CDR3 here is CATSDSRVEQFF. The DNA for the CDR3 is TGTGCCACCAGTGATTCAAGGGTTGAGCAGTTCTTC. The chain links TRBV24-1 to TRBJ2-1; no firm D call. In germline, CDR1 is KGHDR, CDR2 SFDVKD. This CDR3 is built from 12 residues. Trimming took off 2 bases at V and 9 bases at J, with 7 bases between the two ends.

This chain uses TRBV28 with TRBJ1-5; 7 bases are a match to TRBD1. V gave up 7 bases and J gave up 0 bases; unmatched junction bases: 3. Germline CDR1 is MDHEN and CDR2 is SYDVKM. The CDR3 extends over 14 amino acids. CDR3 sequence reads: CASTTGVSNQPQHF. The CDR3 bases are TGTGCCAGCACTACAGGGGTTAGCAATCAGCCCCAGCATTTT.